Listed here are 2 T cell receptor beta chains from one sample, sequenced in a study of cytomegalovirus exposure and HLA in healthy donors. PCR involved 60 Vbeta and 13 Jbeta primers. Using immunoSEQ multiplex PCR, the repertoire was profiled, and TCRdb retains in-frame clones only, with some absent. The profile shows 55,000 to 85,000 clones, roughly 89% of them singletons. Input material: PBMCs. All receptors come from a woman under 40 in good health and CMV-seronegative.

CDR3 protein: CASSIGGPEQYF. DNA for the CDR3: TGTGCCAGTAGTATTGGCGGGCCCGAGCAGTACTTC. The rearrangement links TRBV19 to TRBJ2-7, with D possibly being TRBD2 (5 bases). The CDR3 is made up of 12 amino acids. Germline V CDR1 and CDR2: LNHDA, SQIVND (reference sequence). Trimming stripped 3 bases from V and 6 bases from J, with 9 bases between.

The chain recombines TRBV27 with TRBJ2-3, with 7 bases lining up with TRBD1. Trimming removed 6 bases from V and 3 bases from J; junction bases left unmatched: 3. The CDR3 sequence is 13 residues long. Germline V gene data show CDR1 as MNHEY and CDR2 as SMNVEV (reference sequence). For the CDR3, the DNA is TGTGCCAGCAGGTCGACAGGGACAGATACGCAGTATTTT. Translating gives CASRSTGTDTQYF.